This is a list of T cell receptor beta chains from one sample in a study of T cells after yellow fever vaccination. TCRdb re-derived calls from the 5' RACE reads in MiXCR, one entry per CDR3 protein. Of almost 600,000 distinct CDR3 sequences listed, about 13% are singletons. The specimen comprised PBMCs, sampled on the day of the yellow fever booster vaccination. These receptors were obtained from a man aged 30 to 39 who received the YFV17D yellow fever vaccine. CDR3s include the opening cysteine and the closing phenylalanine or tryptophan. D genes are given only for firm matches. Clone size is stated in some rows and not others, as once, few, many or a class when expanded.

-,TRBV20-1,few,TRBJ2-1,TGCAGTGCAGACGGGACCACGGGTGGGGACAATGAGCAGTTCTTC,CSADGTTGGDNEQFF
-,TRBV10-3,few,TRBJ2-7,TGTGCCATCAGCCCCCTGGTATCCTGGGGGGAGCAGTACTTC,CAISPLVSWGEQYF
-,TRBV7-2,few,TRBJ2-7,TGTGCCAGCAGCTTAGAGGGTAGTTATTACGAGCAGTACTTC,CASSLEGSYYEQYF
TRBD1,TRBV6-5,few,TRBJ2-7,TGTGCCAGCAGTTACTTCAATCCGGGACAGGGATACGAGCAGTACTTC,CASSYFNPGQGYEQYF
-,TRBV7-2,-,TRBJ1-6,TGTGCCAGCAGGAATACAGGCTCACCCCTCCACTTT,CASRNTGSPLHF
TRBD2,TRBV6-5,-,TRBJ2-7,TGTGCCAGCAGTTACCGCTCCGGGACTAGCGGGAACGAGCAGTACTTC,CASSYRSGTSGNEQYF
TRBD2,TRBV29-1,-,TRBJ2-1,TGCAGCGTTGAGGCGGGAGTAATCAATGAGCAGTTCTTC,CSVEAGVINEQFF
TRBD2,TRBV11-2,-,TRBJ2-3,TGTGCCAGCAGCTGGGGACTAGCGGGAGGTCTAGATACGCAGTATTTT,CASSWGLAGGLDTQYF
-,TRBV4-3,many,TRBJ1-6,TGCGCCAGCAGCCAAGATCCGGGGGTGAGGCCACCCCTCCACTTT,CASSQDPGVRPPLHF
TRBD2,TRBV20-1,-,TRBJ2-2,TGCAGTGCTAGATTAGCGGGAGCCCGCGGGAACACCGGGGAGCTGTTTTTT,CSARLAGARGNTGELFF
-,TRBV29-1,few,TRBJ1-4,TGCAGCGCGCAGGACGGGGCAGGACAAGAAAAACTGTTTTTT,CSAQDGAGQEKLFF
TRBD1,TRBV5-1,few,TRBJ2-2,TGCGCCAGCAGCTTTGGGACAGAGAACACCGGGGAGCTGTTTTTT,CASSFGTENTGELFF
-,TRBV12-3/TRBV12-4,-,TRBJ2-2,TGTGCCAGCAGTCCCTCTGCAGGGCCGACCGGGGAGCTGTTTTTT,CASSPSAGPTGELFF
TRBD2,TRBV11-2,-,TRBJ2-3,TGTGCCAGCAGCTTAGTTTGGACTAGCGGGAGGGCCGGAGATACGCAGTATTTT,CASSLVWTSGRAGDTQYF
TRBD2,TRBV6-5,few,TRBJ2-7,TGTGCCAGCAGTTACGATGGACTAGCGGGAGTTAACGACGAGCAGTACTTC,CASSYDGLAGVNDEQYF
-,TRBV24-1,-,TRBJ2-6,TGTGCCACCAGTGATTTAGGGGCTGGGGCCAACGTCCTGACTTTC,CATSDLGAGANVLTF
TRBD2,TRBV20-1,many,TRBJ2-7,TGCAGTGCGAGTACTAGCGGGAGATCCTACGAGCAGTACTTC,CSASTSGRSYEQYF
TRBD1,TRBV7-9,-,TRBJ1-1,TGTGCCAGCAGCTTACAGGGGGCGGTCACTGAAGCTTTCTTT,CASSLQGAVTEAFF
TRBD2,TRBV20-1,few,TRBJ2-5,TGCAGTGCTAGAGGCCTCGGGACTAGCGGGAGTCGGGAGACCCAGTACTTC,CSARGLGTSGSRETQYF
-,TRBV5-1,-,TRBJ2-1,TGCGCCAGCCCCGGTGACAGAAGCCTTAACAATGAGCAGTTCTTC,CASPGDRSLNNEQFF
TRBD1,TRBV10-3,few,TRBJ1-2,TGTGCCATCAGTGAGGACAGGGGCTATGGCTACACCTTC,CAISEDRGYGYTF
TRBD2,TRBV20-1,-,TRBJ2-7,TGCAGTGCTACGGGACTAGATACCTACGAGCAGTACTTC,CSATGLDTYEQYF
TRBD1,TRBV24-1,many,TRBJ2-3,TGTGCCACTTCCCCCGGGACAGGGACGGGAGATACGCAGTATTTT,CATSPGTGTGDTQYF
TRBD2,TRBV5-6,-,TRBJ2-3,TGTGCCAGCAGCTGGGCGCCGACTAGCGGGATATCAGATACGCAGTATTTT,CASSWAPTSGISDTQYF
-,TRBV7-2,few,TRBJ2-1,TGTGCCAGCAGCTTAGGGTTTGGCCCCTACAATGAGCAGTTCTTC,CASSLGFGPYNEQFF
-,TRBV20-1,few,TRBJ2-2,TGCAGTGCTAGGATCCGGAGAACACCCGGGGAGCTGTTTTTT,CSARIRRTPGELFF
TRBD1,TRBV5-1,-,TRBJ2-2,TGCGCCAGCAGCTCAGCCTCCCTCCTGACAGGGTCGAACACCGGGGAGCTGTTTTTT,CASSSASLLTGSNTGELFF
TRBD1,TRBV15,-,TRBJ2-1,TGTGCCACCAGCGTGGGACAGGCAGCGTTCAATGAGCAGTTCTTC,CATSVGQAAFNEQFF
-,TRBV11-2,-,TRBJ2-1,TGTGCCAGCAGCTTAATTAATTGGTTGCGGGATGAGCAGTTCTTC,CASSLINWLRDEQFF
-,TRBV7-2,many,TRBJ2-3,TGTGCCAGCAGCATCACAGGGAGCGCAGATACGCAGTATTTT,CASSITGSADTQYF
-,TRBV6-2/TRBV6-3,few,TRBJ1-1,TGTGCCAGCCGGGGGGCAGGGACTGAAGCTTTCTTT,CASRGAGTEAFF
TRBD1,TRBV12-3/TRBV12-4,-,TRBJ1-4,TGTGCCGCTGGACAGGGAGATGAAAAACTGTTTTTT,CAAGQGDEKLFF
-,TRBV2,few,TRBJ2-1,TGTGCCAGCAGTGTTGGGGGCTTTGGAGCTGGTGAGCAGTTCTTC,CASSVGGFGAGEQFF
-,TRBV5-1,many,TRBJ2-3,TGCGCCAGCAGCCCTGGGCAGAACACAGATACGCAGTATTTT,CASSPGQNTDTQYF
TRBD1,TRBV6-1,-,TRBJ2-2,TGTGCCAGCAGAAGCCCGGGACAGGTGGCCGGGGAGCTGTTTTTT,CASRSPGQVAGELFF
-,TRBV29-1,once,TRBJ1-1,TGCAGCGTTGAAGGACAGTTGAACACTGAAGCTTTCTTT,CSVEGQLNTEAFF
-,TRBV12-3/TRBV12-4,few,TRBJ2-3,TGTGCCAGCAGTTTAGCGGGAGCGTTGTATACGCAGTATTTT,CASSLAGALYTQYF
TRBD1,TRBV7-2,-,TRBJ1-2,TGTGCCAGCAGCTTATTCGAAGGGGGCGATGGCTACACCTTC,CASSLFEGGDGYTF
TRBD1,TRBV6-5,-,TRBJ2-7,TGTGCCAGCAGTTACTTGGACAGGGGGTCCGAGCAGTACTTC,CASSYLDRGSEQYF
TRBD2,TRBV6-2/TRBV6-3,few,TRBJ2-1,TGTGCCAGCAGTTTAGGGCGGGAGAGCAAAGAGCAGTTCTTC,CASSLGRESKEQFF